Listed below are T cell receptor beta chains from one sample, sequenced in a study of T cells in Graves' hyperthyroidism and ophthalmopathy. TCRdb re-analysed the multiplex PCR reads in MiXCR, keeping a single row per CDR3 protein. Altogether hundreds of thousands of distinct CDR3 sequences are present, about a sixth being singletons, with the ten largest covering roughly 3.5%. The specimen was blood. These TCRs come from a middle-aged woman with Graves' ophthalmopathy. Both conserved end residues are part of each CDR3. The order of the fields is clone size, J gene, D gene, V gene, CDR3 protein, CDR3 DNA. D genes are given only for firm matches. Clone size is not always given. Where it is, it says once, few, many or a class for expanded clones.

many TRBJ1-6 . TRBV5-1 CASRSDSRSPLHF TGCGCCAGCAGGTCGGACAGTAGGTCACCCCTCCACTTT
few TRBJ1-6 . TRBV7-9 CASSQGQPYNSPLHF TGTGCCAGCAGCCAGGGGCAGCCCTATAATTCACCCCTCCACTTT
. TRBJ2-2 . TRBV12-3/TRBV12-4 CASSPPRTGELFF TGTGCCAGCAGTCCCCCTCGTACCGGGGAGCTGTTTTTT
. TRBJ2-5 . TRBV7-6 CASTPIIPGLEQETQYF TGTGCCAGCACCCCCATAATCCCTGGGCTAGAGCAAGAGACCCAGTACTTC
many TRBJ1-5 . TRBV18 CASSRGEGNQPQHF TGTGCCAGCTCACGGGGGGAAGGGAATCAGCCCCAGCATTTT
. TRBJ2-6 . TRBV28 CASSPNPSGANVLTF TGTGCCAGCAGTCCAAACCCCTCTGGGGCCAACGTCCTGACTTTC
. TRBJ1-5 . TRBV6-1 CASTGDTDTQHF TGTGCCAGCACCGGAGACACAGATACGCAGCATTTT
many TRBJ2-7 TRBD2 TRBV11-2 CASSSGGTSGSGQYF TGTGCCAGCAGCTCAGGGGGGACTAGCGGGAGTGGGCAGTACTTC
few TRBJ1-5 . TRBV7-9 CASSLTVDQPQHF TGTGCCAGCAGCTTGACCGTGGATCAGCCCCAGCATTTT
. TRBJ2-7 . TRBV27 CASSAMLISPEQYF TGTGCCAGCAGCGCCATGCTCATTTCTCCCGAGCAGTACTTC
few TRBJ2-7 TRBD1 TRBV20-1 CRGDRAFYEQYF TGCAGAGGGGACAGGGCCTTCTACGAGCAGTACTTC
many TRBJ1-1 TRBD1 TRBV3-1 CASSQGTGLGTEAFF TGTGCCAGCAGCCAAGGGACAGGGTTGGGCACTGAAGCTTTCTTT
few TRBJ1-2 . TRBV5-1 CASSFSSGGTLNYGYTF TGCGCCAGCAGCTTCTCCTCCGGCGGAACCCTTAACTATGGCTACACCTTC
few TRBJ2-1 . TRBV3-1 CASSQVVSRNEQFF TGTGCCAGCAGCCAAGTCGTTTCCAGAAATGAGCAGTTCTTC
many TRBJ2-1 TRBD2 TRBV28 CASSTPGLEWSNEQFF TGTGCCAGCAGTACCCCGGGACTAGAGTGGTCCAATGAGCAGTTCTTC
. TRBJ2-3 . TRBV7-9 CASSSGSTGTDTQYF TGTGCCAGCAGCTCAGGGTCTACGGGTACAGATACGCAGTATTTT
many TRBJ2-5 TRBD2 TRBV7-8 CASSLVFLGGQETQYF TGTGCCAGCAGCTTAGTTTTTCTGGGGGGGCAAGAGACCCAGTACTTC
. TRBJ1-1 . TRBV7-3 CASRLSNTNTEAFF TGTGCCAGCAGACTTTCGAATACGAACACTGAAGCTTTCTTT
many TRBJ2-7 . TRBV6-6 CASSYGRTSYEQYF TGTGCCAGCAGTTACGGGCGGACATCCTACGAGCAGTACTTC
few TRBJ1-5 . TRBV18 CASSPGAVNQPQHF TGTGCCAGCTCACCGGGGGCGGTGAATCAGCCCCAGCATTTT
few TRBJ2-1 TRBD2 TRBV20-1 CSARGGLAGGTSYNEQFF TGCAGTGCTAGAGGGGGATTAGCGGGAGGCACCTCCTACAATGAGCAGTTCTTC
many TRBJ1-2 . TRBV13 CASSNRVPYGYTF TGTGCCAGCAGCAACAGGGTGCCCTATGGCTACACCTTC
many TRBJ1-5 . TRBV6-2/TRBV6-3 CASEEGGSIQPQHF TGTGCCAGCGAAGAGGGGGGTTCGATTCAGCCCCAGCATTTT
many TRBJ1-4 . TRBV18 CASSPQGEKLFF TGTGCCAGCTCACCACAGGGGGAAAAACTGTTTTTT
few TRBJ1-3 TRBD1 TRBV11-3 CASSRDRGPGNTIYF TGTGCCAGCAGCCGAGACAGGGGGCCTGGAAACACCATATATTTT
few TRBJ1-6 . TRBV5-1 CASSPAPPGSYNSPLHF TGCGCCAGCAGCCCGGCCCCCCCAGGGAGCTATAATTCACCCCTCCACTTT
few TRBJ2-1 . TRBV7-9 CASSLELQGYEQFF TGTGCCAGCAGCTTAGAGTTGCAGGGGTATGAGCAGTTCTTC
few TRBJ2-1 . TRBV6-1 CASGGTETTEQFF TGTGCCAGCGGGGGTACCGAAACAACTGAGCAGTTCTTC
many TRBJ1-2 . TRBV27 CASSPSGMAYGYTF TGTGCCAGCAGTCCCAGCGGGATGGCCTATGGCTACACCTTC
. TRBJ1-6 TRBD1 TRBV11-2 CASSLSQGEGSPLHF TGTGCCAGCAGTTTAAGCCAGGGGGAAGGCTCACCCCTCCACTTT
few TRBJ2-5 . TRBV7-7 CASSSLAFQETQYF TGTGCTAGCAGCTCGCTAGCGTTCCAAGAGACCCAGTACTTC
many TRBJ2-1 TRBD2 TRBV7-2 CASSPPGLARNEQFF TGTGCCAGCAGCCCGCCGGGACTAGCGAGAAATGAGCAGTTCTTC
. TRBJ2-1 TRBD1 TRBV7-9 CASSLGTGKPYNEQFF TGTGCCAGCAGCTTGGGGACAGGGAAACCCTACAATGAGCAGTTCTTC
once TRBJ2-3 TRBD2 TRBV20-1 CSASSTSGGTDTQYF TGCAGTGCTAGTTCGACTAGCGGGGGCACAGATACGCAGTATTTT
many TRBJ2-3 . TRBV2 CASSAGATDTQYF TGTGCCAGCAGTGCGGGGGCAACAGATACGCAGTATTTT
many TRBJ2-1 TRBD2 TRBV11-2 CASSTLAGARFF TGTGCCAGCAGCACCCTAGCGGGAGCGAGGTTCTTC
many TRBJ2-7 TRBD2 TRBV11-2 CASSLGGLAGIKQYF TGTGCCAGCAGCTTAGGCGGACTAGCGGGGATAAAGCAGTACTTC
few TRBJ2-3 TRBD2 TRBV6-5 CASSYTSGSGVDTQYF TGTGCCAGCAGTTATACTAGCGGGAGTGGCGTAGATACGCAGTATTTT
. TRBJ2-3 TRBD2 TRBV20-1 CSARDWTSGGAETSTDTQYF TGCAGTGCTAGAGACTGGACTAGCGGGGGGGCCGAAACTAGCACAGATACGCAGTATTTT
many TRBJ1-1 TRBD1 TRBV11-1 CASSFTGGNTEAFF TGTGCCAGCAGCTTCACAGGGGGGAACACTGAAGCTTTCTTT
. TRBJ2-7 . TRBV29-1 CSVRGGTGLSYELYF TGCAGCGTCCGGGGGGGGACAGGGCTCTCCTACGAGCTGTACTTC
few TRBJ2-3 TRBD2 TRBV6-2/TRBV6-3 CASSYTTGTSVTDTQYF TGTGCCAGCAGTTACACAACTGGGACTAGCGTAACAGATACGCAGTATTTT
. TRBJ2-1 TRBD1 TRBV27 CASRTGDWSYNEQFF TGTGCCAGCAGGACAGGGGACTGGTCCTACAATGAGCAGTTCTTC
few TRBJ1-4 . TRBV20-1 CSASSGGEEKLFF TGCAGTGCTAGTTCCGGGGGAGAAGAAAAACTGTTTTTT
many TRBJ2-3 TRBD2 TRBV20-1 CSFARRGGADTQYF TGCAGTTTCGCGCGTCGGGGGGGGGCAGATACGCAGTATTTT
many TRBJ2-4 TRBD1 TRBV28 CASSPGGGRKNIQYF TGTGCCAGCAGTCCAGGGGGCGGCCGCAAAAACATTCAGTACTTC
many TRBJ2-3 . TRBV7-2 CASSLMDSRYDTQYF TGTGCCAGCAGCCTTATGGACTCCAGATACGATACGCAGTATTTT
many TRBJ2-5 . TRBV7-2 CASSFNRAAETQYF TGTGCCAGCAGCTTCAACAGGGCGGCAGAGACCCAGTACTTC
. TRBJ1-2 . TRBV2 CASSLRGAVYGYTF TGTGCCAGCAGTCTCCGGGGGGCGGTGTATGGCTACACCTTC
few TRBJ2-3 TRBD2 TRBV11-2 CASSLDGSGGFTHTQYF TGTGCCAGCAGCTTAGATGGCAGCGGGGGGTTCACCCATACGCAGTATTTT
. TRBJ2-5 . TRBV20-1 CSARADLKETQYF TGCAGTGCTAGAGCGGATCTCAAAGAGACCCAGTACTTC
many TRBJ2-2 TRBD2 TRBV20-1 CSARTSGGGTGELFF TGCAGTGCCCGGACAAGCGGGGGGGGCACCGGGGAGCTGTTTTTT
many TRBJ2-1 TRBD1 TRBV28 CASATGGPNEQFF TGTGCCAGCGCGACAGGGGGTCCCAATGAGCAGTTCTTC